One and the same sample provided the 2 T cell receptor beta chains below, sequenced in a study of Ad26.COV2.S vaccination and SARS-CoV-2 variants. Assay used: immunoSEQ multiplex PCR; TCRdb lists only in-frame clones, some missing. This sample carries hundreds of thousands of clones, more than 70% of them seen once, and the ten largest clones take about 1.5%. Treatment noted: 15 to 20 received Ad26.COV2.S at low or high dose, single or two shots; roughly five received placebo; per-sample allocation not given. Day 63 after the first injection of vaccine or placebo was the sampling time. This specimen was peripheral blood, taken in a trial of Ad26.COV2.S vaccine versus placebo. Receptor source: a person aged 18-60 years who received the Ad26.COV2.S COVID-19 vaccine or a placebo.

The chain employs TRBV12-3 or TRBV12-4 and TRBJ1-1; D is uncertain. Trimming cost V 3 bases and J 9 bases, with 14 bases left between them. The CDR3 is made up of 13 amino acids. CDR3 amino acids: CASSLFSEGQAFF. The CDR3, as DNA: TGTGCCAGCAGTTTGTTCAGCGAAGGTCAAGCTTTCTTT.

The chain joins TRBV5-1 to TRBJ2-5; D is possibly TRBD1 (6 bases). This CDR3 is built from 15 residues. Per the germline V gene, CDR1 is SGHRS and CDR2 is YFSETQ. V was cut by 4 bases and J by 1 base, with 14 bases left in between. The chain's CDR3 is CASSAAQGPQETQYF. CDR3 DNA: TGCGCCAGCAGCGCTGCACAGGGTCCCCAAGAGACCCAGTACTTC.